These 30 T cell receptor beta chains came from one sample sequenced in a study of regulatory T cells in long-lasting Graves disease. Building of the TCR beta libraries involved iRepertoire HTBI primers and Arm-PCR of CDR3 regions. MiXCR, applied by TCRdb to the multiplex PCR reads, yields one record per CDR3 protein. The sample shows 250,000 or so distinct CDR3 sequences, roughly 18% of them seen only once. As for time point: newly diagnosed GD, antithyroid drugs for less than 3 months. Researchers made the TCR library from RNA that was extracted from PBMCs. A further study also used this sample, focusing on T cells in Graves' hyperthyroidism and ophthalmopathy.

The sample here was peripheral blood mononuclear cells (PBMCs), taken at new diagnosis, from a patient treated with antithyroid drugs. Receptors originate from a woman in her thirties with Graves disease.

This clonotype came up many times. The J gene is TRBJ1-1, the V gene TRBV25-1, with 10 bases that match TRBD1. Germline CDR1 reads MGHDK; CDR2 reads SYGVNS. The CDR3 sequence is 14 residues long. J was trimmed by 2 bases and V by 6 bases; bases with no gene match: 3. CDR3 sequence: CASRDRGTNTEAFF. Here the CDR3 DNA reads TGTGCCAGCAGGGACAGGGGGACCAACACTGAAGCTTTCTTT.

There are many counts of this clonotype. The rearrangement joins TRBV27 to TRBJ1-1, with D possibly being TRBD1 (6 bases). The CDR3 extends over 15 amino acids. V lost 4 bases and J lost 3, with 15 bases in between. Germline values: CDR1 MNHEY, CDR2 SMNVEV (reference sequence). The CDR3 loop reads CASSWGGRVDTEAFF. Here the CDR3 DNA reads TGTGCCAGCAGTTGGGGGGGCAGGGTCGACACTGAAGCTTTCTTT.

This clonotype was seen many times. The chain joins TRBV9 to TRBJ1-2; maybe TRBD1 (5 bases). Trimming shortened V by 3 bases and J by 4 bases, and 19 bases separated the two germline ends. CDR3 length: 16 amino acids. From germline, CDR1 is SGDLS and CDR2 YYNGEE. The CDR3 loop is CASSGSGIAGPYGYTF. DNA for the CDR3: TGTGCCAGCAGCGGGTCAGGGATAGCGGGGCCCTATGGCTACACCTTC.

This clonotype was observed many times. This sequence joins TRBV18 and TRBJ2-2; D is perhaps TRBD1 (5 bases). The ends were cut back, 3 bases at V and 0 bases at J, with 8 bases in the middle. CDR1 and CDR2 from the germline V gene are KGHSH and LQKENI. The CDR3 spans 15 residues. CDR3 nucleotide sequence: TGTGCCAGCTCACCCTCCAGGGCGAACACCGGGGAGCTGTTTTTT. Its protein is CASSPSRANTGELFF.

The chain links TRBV20-1 to TRBJ1-5, with D unclear. The CDR3 is 14 residues long. V lost 2 bases and J 2 bases, leaving 10 bases between the germline ends. Germline V CDR1 and CDR2: DFQATT, SNEGSKA (reference sequence). The CDR3, as DNA: TGCAGTGCTAGATTAGGCCAGGGCAATCAGCCCCAGCATTTT. It codes for CSARLGQGNQPQHF.

This clonotype was seen many times. The gene calls are TRBV6-2 or TRBV6-3 and TRBJ1-4, with D unresolved. CDR3 length: 14 residues. CDR1 is MNHEY, CDR2 SVGEGT, per germline. V dropped 5 bases and J dropped 2 bases, with 9 bases sitting between them. The CDR3, as DNA: TGTGCCAGCAGTGAAGAGTTTACTAATGAAAAACTGTTTTTT. Translating gives CASSEEFTNEKLFF.

This clonotype was counted ten times or more. The rearrangement joins TRBV12-3 or TRBV12-4 to TRBJ1-5; TRBD1 is a possible D gene (5 bases). Trimming cost V 0 bases and J 1 base, with 13 bases left between them. The CDR3 runs 17 residues. CDR3 protein: CASSLAVRGRSNQPQHF. The CDR3 DNA reads TGTGCCAGCAGTTTAGCTGTAAGGGGTCGGAGCAATCAGCCCCAGCATTTT.

This clonotype was detected many times. This chain uses TRBV7-9 with TRBJ1-2; D is possibly TRBD1 (6 bases). V lost 3 bases and J 5 bases, leaving 10 bases between the germline ends. Germline V gives CDR1 SEHNR, CDR2 FQNEAQ (reference sequence). The CDR3 is 13 residues long. The CDR3 DNA follows: TGTGCCAGCAGCTTGAATCAGGGGTATGGCTACACCTTC. Amino acids: CASSLNQGYGYTF.

On this clonotype: A single base is all that separates this from a far larger clone, so a read error is likely. The chain employs TRBV7-9 and TRBJ1-1; the D is unclear. CDR1 is SEHNR and CDR2 is FQNEAQ in the germline V gene (reference sequence). CDR3 length: 13 amino acids. V lost 4 bases and J 0 bases, leaving 6 bases between the germline ends. CDR3 residues: CASSSTLNTEAFF. CDR3 in DNA: TGTGCCAGCAGCTCCACACTGAACACTGAAGCTTTCTTT. Drawing the rest from reference TRBV7-9 and TRBJ1-1, the complete variable domain is DTGVSQNPRHKITKRGQNVTFRCDPISEHNRLYWYRQTLGQGPEFLTYFQNEAQLEKSRLLSDRFSAERPKGSFSTLEIQRTEQGDSAMYLCASSSTLNTEAFFGQGTRLTVV.

This clonotype has ten or more counts. The chain carries TRBV7-2 and TRBJ2-2, with no clear D. This CDR3 region has 17 residues. V was clipped by 1 base and J by 1 base, with 13 bases between them. Germline CDR1 reads SGHTA; CDR2 reads FQGNSA. CDR3 DNA: TGTGCCAGCAGCTTAGTGGTGACTCAAATGAACACCGGGGAGCTGTTTTTT. Its protein is CASSLVVTQMNTGELFF.

This clonotype appeared many times. The rearrangement joins TRBV10-3 to TRBJ2-7; the D call may be TRBD1 or TRBD2 (5 bases each). The germline V and J ends were trimmed by 5 bases and 3 bases, with 11 bases remaining between them. The germline V gene encodes CDR1 ENHRY and CDR2 SYGVKD. There are 13 residues in the CDR3. CDR3 DNA: TGTGCCATCAGTCCTGGGGGTCTCTACGAGCAGTACTTC. This encodes CAISPGGLYEQYF.

This chain joins TRBV7-9 and TRBJ2-5; D is ambiguous. V lost 5 bases to trimming and J lost 0 bases, with 10 bases between them. This CDR3 has 14 amino acids. From germline, CDR1 is SEHNR and CDR2 FQNEAQ (reference sequence). Here the CDR3 reads CASSPPGYQETQYF. The CDR3 region has the DNA TGTGCCAGCAGCCCACCCGGCTACCAAGAGACCCAGTACTTC.

V usage is TRBV27 and J usage is TRBJ2-7, with 8 bases lining up with TRBD1. In germline, CDR1 is MNHEY, CDR2 SMNVEV (reference sequence). V shed 6 bases, J shed 2 bases, and the junction held 6 bases outside the gene matches. This CDR3 has 14 amino acids. CDR3 in DNA: TGTGCCAGCAGCAGGACAGGGAGGCCCTACGAGCAGTACTTC. This translates into CASSRTGRPYEQYF.

This clonotype was counted a few times. This may be a read error, as it is one base from a much larger clone. CDR3 sequence: CASSLAWAYEQYF. In DNA form, the CDR3 reads TGTGCTAGCAGCTTAGCATGGGCGTACGAGCAGTACTTC. The chain has TRBV7-7 and TRBJ2-7; D unclear. The germline V gene encodes CDR1 SSHAT and CDR2 FNYEAQ (reference sequence). The CDR3 runs to 13 residues. The entire variable domain, with the rest obtained from reference TRBV7-7 and TRBJ2-7, is as follows: GAGVSQSPRYKVTKRGQDVTLRCDPISSHATLYWYQQALGQGPEFLTYFNYEAQPDKSGLPSDRFSAERPEGSISTLTIQRTEQRDSAMYRCASSLAWAYEQYFGPGTRLTVT.

This clonotype was counted many times. The chain uses TRBV20-1 and TRBJ1-2; 10 bases agree with TRBD1. The germline gives CDR1 DFQATT, CDR2 SNEGSKA (reference sequence). The CDR3 runs to 15 residues. V gave up 1 base and J gave up 8 bases; unmatched junction bases: 10. The CDR3 region has the DNA TGCAGTGCTAGAGGGGGGACAGGGGTAGTAGAGGGCTACACCTTC. This encodes CSARGGTGVVEGYTF.

This clonotype has ten or more counts. The J gene is TRBJ2-1, the V gene TRBV15; maybe TRBD1 (6 bases). Germline assignment: CDR1 LNHNV and CDR2 YYDKDF (reference sequence). CDR3 length: 14 amino acids. Deletions cut 0 bases from V and 6 bases from J, with 9 bases between. The CDR3 region has the DNA TGTGCCACCAGCAGAGATCAAGGGGGCAATGAGCAGTTCTTC. It translates to CATSRDQGGNEQFF.

This clonotype was recorded many times. The chain has TRBV2 and TRBJ2-1, with TRBD2 as a possible D gene (5 bases). The CDR3 is made up of 12 amino acids. Germline assignment: CDR1 SNHLY and CDR2 FYNNEI. Trimming left V 6 bases short and J 9 bases short, with 12 bases between. The DNA for the CDR3 is TGTGCCAGCAGGACTATCCTCCGTGAGCAGTTCTTC. It codes for CASRTILREQFF.

A remark on this clonotype: A much larger clone is a single base away; this may be a read error. The chain is built from TRBV6-5 and TRBJ1-1, with D uncertain. The germline V gene encodes CDR1 MNHEY and CDR2 SVGAGI. This CDR3 is built from 18 residues. Trimming took off 2 bases at V and 2 bases at J, with 21 bases between the two ends. CDR3 DNA: TGTGCCAGCAGTTACCCCGCATACAGTATACCTTCTAACACTGAAGCTTTCTTT. This codes for CASSYPAYSIPSNTEAFF.

This clonotype has a count of ten or more. The chain uses TRBV6-2 or TRBV6-3 and TRBJ2-7; no clear D. The length of the CDR3 is 13 residues. Germline V CDR1 and CDR2: MNHEY, SVGEGT. V lost 6 bases and J 9 bases, leaving 18 bases between the germline ends. This CDR3 reads CASSPGTLELQYF. The DNA for the CDR3 is TGTGCCAGCAGCCCTGGAACATTGGAATTGCAGTACTTC.

Turning to this clonotype: With a much larger clone just one base away, this may be a read error. The genes are TRBV2 and TRBJ2-7; no definite D call. Germline CDR1 and CDR2: SNHLY and FYNNEI. V was clipped by 8 bases and J by 5 bases, with 7 bases between them. The CDR3 covers 10 residues. Here the CDR3 reads CASADDEQYF. CDR3 coding DNA: TGTGCCAGCGCTGATGACGAGCAGTACTTC.

V is TRBV6-1 and J is TRBJ2-5, with 7 bases that match TRBD2. The CDR3 sequence is 13 residues long. With V trimmed by 6 bases and J by 3 bases, 4 bases remained unmatched. Germline V lookup: CDR1 MNHNS, CDR2 SASEGT. This CDR3 is CASRERGEETQYF. The CDR3 DNA reads as TGTGCCAGCAGAGAGCGGGGAGAAGAGACCCAGTACTTC.

The chain is built from TRBV11-2 and TRBJ2-5; D gene ambiguous. Germline values: CDR1 SGHAT, CDR2 FQNNGV. The V end lost 5 bases, the J end lost 5 bases, and 18 bases lay between the germline ends. The CDR3 is made up of 15 amino acids. The CDR3 DNA is TGTGCCAGCAGCCAAGATAGGGCAGGAAGGGAGACCCAGTACTTC. Translation: CASSQDRAGRETQYF.

This chain links TRBV7-9 with TRBJ1-2; 9 bases are a match to TRBD1. Trimming removed 5 bases from V and 7 bases from J; junction bases left unmatched: 8. Germline values: CDR1 SEHNR, CDR2 FQNEAQ (reference sequence). The CDR3 has 14 amino acids. CDR3 sequence (DNA): TGTGCCAGCAGCCCGGGACAGGGCCTAGGTGGCTACACCTTC. It codes for CASSPGQGLGGYTF. Full variable domain (outside the CDR3, taken from reference TRBV7-9 and TRBJ1-2): DTGVSQNPRHKITKRGQNVTFRCDPISEHNRLYWYRQTLGQGPEFLTYFQNEAQLEKSRLLSDRFSAERPKGSFSTLEIQRTEQGDSAMYLCASSPGQGLGGYTFGSGTRLTVV.

This clonotype showed up many times. The gene calls are TRBV10-3 and TRBJ1-2; the D gene is possibly TRBD1 (5 bases). The CDR3 runs 13 residues. V lost 8 bases and J 3 bases, leaving 13 bases between the germline ends. The germline V gene encodes CDR1 ENHRY and CDR2 SYGVKD. The CDR3 is CAIGDREDYGYTF. CDR3 DNA: TGTGCCATCGGCGACAGAGAGGACTATGGCTACACCTTC.

The sample holds many counts of this clonotype. In DNA, the CDR3 is TGCAGTGCTAGAGACGTTGGGGCGGGGGAAAAACTGTTTTTT. Translation gives CSARDVGAGEKLFF. The chain combines TRBV20-1 with TRBJ1-4, with D perhaps TRBD1 (5 bases). CDR1 DFQATT and CDR2 SNEGSKA come from the germline V gene (reference sequence). The CDR3 is made up of 14 amino acids. Between the trimmed V and J ends, which lost 0 bases and 8 bases, there was a span of 13 bases.

The chain carries TRBV6-2 or TRBV6-3 and TRBJ1-2; no clear D. This CDR3 has 11 residues. Per germline, CDR1 MNHEY and CDR2 SVGEGT. The germline V and J ends were trimmed by 5 bases and 8 bases, with 9 bases remaining between them. The CDR3 spells CASSEVIGYTF. CDR3 DNA: TGTGCCAGCAGTGAAGTTATCGGCTACACCTTC.

There are many counts of this clonotype. The genes are TRBV20-1 and TRBJ1-5; 7 positions agree with TRBD1. The J segment lost 8 bases and the V segment lost 1 base, leaving 14 bases of the junction unmatched. This CDR3 is built from 16 residues. CDR1 DFQATT and CDR2 SNEGSKA come from the germline V gene (reference sequence). DNA of the CDR3: TGCAGTGCTAGAGCTCCCGCAGGGGGTGATATAGAGCCCCAGCATTTT. Translating it yields CSARAPAGGDIEPQHF.

This clonotype has a count of ten or more. This rearrangement joins TRBV24-1 to TRBJ2-1, with 7 bases lining up with TRBD1. Germline V CDR1 and CDR2: KGHDR, SFDVKD. J gave up 4 bases and V 4 bases, and 9 bases lay outside the gene matches. The length of the CDR3 is 16 residues. This CDR3 reads CATSDRTGMAYNEQFF. In DNA form, the CDR3 reads TGTGCCACCAGTGACCGGACAGGAATGGCGTACAATGAGCAGTTCTTC.

At least ten counts were recorded for this clonotype. The V gene is TRBV20-1, the J gene TRBJ2-1; 11 nucleotides line up with TRBD2. The CDR3 extends over 16 amino acids. Looked up from germline, CDR1 is DFQATT and CDR2 is SNEGSKA (reference sequence). The V and J ends lost 0 bases and 3 bases, in that order; junction bases with no gene match: 4. CDR3 DNA: TGCAGTGCTAGAGATCTAGCGGGGGGATTCTACAATGAGCAGTTCTTC. Its protein product is CSARDLAGGFYNEQFF.

This clonotype was found many times. J is TRBJ2-7 and V is TRBV7-2; TRBD2 matches 7 bases. The CDR3 is 16 residues long. After removal of 5 bases from V and 1 base from J, the junction contained 11 bases not matched to a gene. Germline CDR1 SGHTA, CDR2 FQGNSA. In nucleotides, the CDR3 is TGTGCCAGCAGCCCACCCCGAGCGGGGCCTTCCTACGAGCAGTACTTC. Encoded protein: CASSPPRAGPSYEQYF.